The sample holds a few counts of the clone carrying this TCR beta chain. TCRdb fed the RACE reads into MiXCR, producing one record per CDR3 protein. The table includes 75,000 to 90,000 distinct CDR3 sequences, about 10% detected once. Trimming left V 2 bases short and J 5 bases short, with 10 bases between. Germline loops: CDR1 MNHNY, CDR2 SVGAGI (reference sequence). This CDR3 has 14 residues. This entry is derived from a study of human T cells and chemical hapten exposure. Across the study: Donors were sensitized with 2% DPC on the upper inner arm. Slight differences in pooled library volume were the main source of varying TCR yields across samples.

Time point in this sample: patch test 1, 2 weeks after DPC sensitization. Treatment noted: therapeutic diphenylcyclopropenone sensitization with weekly scalp DPC. The material sequenced was whole blood, taken in connection with sensitization to the hapten diphenylcyclopropenone (DPC). The chain uses TRBV6-6 and TRBJ1-5; D gene uncertain. The receptor's source is an older woman with alopecia areata. Some clones in this sample may be carry-over from other donors' samples. The CDR3 protein is CASSYEVSYQPQHF. In DNA form, the CDR3 reads TGTGCCAGCAGTTACGAGGTTTCCTATCAGCCCCAGCATTTT.